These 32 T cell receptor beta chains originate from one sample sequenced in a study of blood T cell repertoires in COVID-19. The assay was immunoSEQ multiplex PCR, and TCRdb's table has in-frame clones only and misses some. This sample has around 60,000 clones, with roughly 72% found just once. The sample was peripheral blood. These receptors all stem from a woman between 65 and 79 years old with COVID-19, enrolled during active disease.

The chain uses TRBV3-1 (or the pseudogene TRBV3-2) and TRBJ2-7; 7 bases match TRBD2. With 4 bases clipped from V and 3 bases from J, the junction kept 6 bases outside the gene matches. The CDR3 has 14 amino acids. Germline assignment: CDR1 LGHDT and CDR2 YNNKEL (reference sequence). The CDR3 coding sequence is TGTGCCAGCAGCCCATCGGCGGGGGACTACGAGCAGTACTTC. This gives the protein CASSPSAGDYEQYF.

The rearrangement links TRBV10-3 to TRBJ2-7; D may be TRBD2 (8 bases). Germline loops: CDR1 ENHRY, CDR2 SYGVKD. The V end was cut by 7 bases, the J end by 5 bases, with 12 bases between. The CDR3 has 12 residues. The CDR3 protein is CAITGGGDEQYF. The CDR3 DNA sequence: TGTGCCATCACGGGAGGGGGCGACGAGCAGTACTTC.

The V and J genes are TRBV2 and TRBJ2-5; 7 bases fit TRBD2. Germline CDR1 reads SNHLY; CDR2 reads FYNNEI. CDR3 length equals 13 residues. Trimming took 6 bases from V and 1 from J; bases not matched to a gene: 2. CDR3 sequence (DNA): TGTGCCAGCAGGCGGGAGCTCCAAGAGACCCAGTACTTC. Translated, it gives CASRRELQETQYF.

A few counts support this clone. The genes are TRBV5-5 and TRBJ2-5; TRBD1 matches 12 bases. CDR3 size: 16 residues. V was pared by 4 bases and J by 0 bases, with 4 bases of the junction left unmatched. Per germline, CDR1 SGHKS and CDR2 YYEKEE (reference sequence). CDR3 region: CASSRGQGANQETQYF. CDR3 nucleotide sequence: TGTGCCAGCAGCCGGGGACAGGGGGCGAACCAAGAGACCCAGTACTTC.

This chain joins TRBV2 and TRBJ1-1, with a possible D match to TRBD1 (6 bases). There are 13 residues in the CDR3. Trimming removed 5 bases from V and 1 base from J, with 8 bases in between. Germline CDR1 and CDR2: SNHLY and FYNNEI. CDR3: CASSTGWNTEAFF. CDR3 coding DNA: TGTGCCAGCAGTACAGGGTGGAACACTGAAGCTTTCTTT.

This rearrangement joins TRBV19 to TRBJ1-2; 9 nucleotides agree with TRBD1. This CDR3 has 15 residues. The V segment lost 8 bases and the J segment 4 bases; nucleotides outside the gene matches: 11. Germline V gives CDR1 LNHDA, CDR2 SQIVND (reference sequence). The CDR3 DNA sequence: TGTGCCAGTGAGGACAGGGGAGGGCGCGTCTATGGCTACACCTTC. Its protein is CASEDRGGRVYGYTF.

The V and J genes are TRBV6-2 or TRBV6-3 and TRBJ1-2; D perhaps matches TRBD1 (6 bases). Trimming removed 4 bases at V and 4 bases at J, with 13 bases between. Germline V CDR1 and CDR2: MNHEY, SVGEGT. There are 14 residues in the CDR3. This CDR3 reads CASSSLGASYGYTF. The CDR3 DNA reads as TGTGCCAGCAGTTCCTTGGGGGCTAGCTATGGCTACACCTTC.

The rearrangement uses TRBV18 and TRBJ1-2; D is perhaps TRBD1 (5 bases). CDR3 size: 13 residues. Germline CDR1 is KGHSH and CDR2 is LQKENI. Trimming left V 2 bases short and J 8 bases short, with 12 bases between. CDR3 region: CASSPDSMDGYTF. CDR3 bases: TGTGCCAGCTCACCAGACAGCATGGACGGCTACACCTTC.

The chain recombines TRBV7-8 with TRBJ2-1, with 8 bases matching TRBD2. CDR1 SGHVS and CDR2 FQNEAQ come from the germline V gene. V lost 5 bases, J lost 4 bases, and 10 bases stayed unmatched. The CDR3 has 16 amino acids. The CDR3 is CASSPRTSLLYNEQFF. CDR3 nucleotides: TGTGCCAGCAGCCCCCGGACTAGCCTCTTGTACAATGAGCAGTTCTTC.

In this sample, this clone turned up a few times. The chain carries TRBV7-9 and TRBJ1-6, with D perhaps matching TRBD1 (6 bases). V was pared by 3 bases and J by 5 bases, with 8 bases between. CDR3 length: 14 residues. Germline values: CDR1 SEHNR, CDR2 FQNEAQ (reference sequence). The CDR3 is CASSFEGDNSPLHF. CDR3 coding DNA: TGTGCCAGCAGCTTTGAGGGGGATAATTCACCCCTCCACTTT.

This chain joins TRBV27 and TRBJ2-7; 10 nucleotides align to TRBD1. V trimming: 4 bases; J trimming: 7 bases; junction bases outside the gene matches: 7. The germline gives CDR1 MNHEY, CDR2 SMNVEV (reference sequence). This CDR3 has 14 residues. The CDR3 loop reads CASSSRQGAGEQYV. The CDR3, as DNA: TGTGCCAGCAGTTCCAGACAGGGGGCGGGGGAGCAGTACGTC.

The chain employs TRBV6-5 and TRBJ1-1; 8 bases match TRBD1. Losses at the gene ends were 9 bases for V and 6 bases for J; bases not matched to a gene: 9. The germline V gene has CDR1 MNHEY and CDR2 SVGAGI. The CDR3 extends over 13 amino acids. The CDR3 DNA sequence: TGTGCCAGTGGGCAAGACAGGGGCTCTGAAGCTTTCTTT. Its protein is CASGQDRGSEAFF.

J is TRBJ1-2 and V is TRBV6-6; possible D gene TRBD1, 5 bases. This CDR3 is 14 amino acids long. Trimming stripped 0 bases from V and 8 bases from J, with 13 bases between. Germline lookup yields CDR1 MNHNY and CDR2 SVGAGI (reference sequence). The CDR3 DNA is TGTGCCAGCAGTTACTCGCGGGACTTTCTCGGCTACACCTTC. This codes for CASSYSRDFLGYTF.

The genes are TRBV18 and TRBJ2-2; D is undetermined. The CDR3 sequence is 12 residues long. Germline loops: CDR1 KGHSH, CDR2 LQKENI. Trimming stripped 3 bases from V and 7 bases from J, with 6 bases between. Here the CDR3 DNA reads TGTGCCAGCTCACCGAGTGTCGGGGAGCTGTTTTTT. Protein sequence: CASSPSVGELFF.

The CDR3 sequence is CASLPDGTGVEAFF. CDR3 nucleotide sequence: TGTGCCAGCTTGCCAGATGGGACAGGGGTTGAAGCTTTCTTT. This chain uses TRBV19 with TRBJ1-1, with TRBD1 matching 10 bases. This CDR3 is built from 14 residues. V gave up 9 bases and J gave up 7 bases; unmatched junction bases: 11. CDR1 and CDR2 from the germline V gene are LNHDA and SQIVND (reference sequence).

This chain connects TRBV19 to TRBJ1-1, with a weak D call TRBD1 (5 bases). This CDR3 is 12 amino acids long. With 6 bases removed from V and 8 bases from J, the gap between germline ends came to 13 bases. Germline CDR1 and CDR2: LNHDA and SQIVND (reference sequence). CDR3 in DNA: TGTGCCAGTAGCTCACTCAGGGTGGAAGCTTTCTTT. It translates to CASSSLRVEAFF. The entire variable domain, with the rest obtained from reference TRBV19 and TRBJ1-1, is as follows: DGGITQSPKYLFRKEGQNVTLSCEQNLNHDAMYWYRQDPGQGLRLIYYSQIVNDFQKGDIAEGYSVSREKKESFPLTVTSAQKNPTAFYLCASSSLRVEAFFGQGTRLTVV.

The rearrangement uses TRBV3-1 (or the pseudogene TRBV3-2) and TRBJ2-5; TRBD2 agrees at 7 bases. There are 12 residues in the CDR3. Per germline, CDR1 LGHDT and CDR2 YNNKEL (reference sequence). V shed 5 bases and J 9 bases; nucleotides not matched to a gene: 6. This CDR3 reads CASSSREGAQYF. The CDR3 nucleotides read TGTGCCAGCAGCTCAAGGGAGGGAGCCCAGTACTTC.

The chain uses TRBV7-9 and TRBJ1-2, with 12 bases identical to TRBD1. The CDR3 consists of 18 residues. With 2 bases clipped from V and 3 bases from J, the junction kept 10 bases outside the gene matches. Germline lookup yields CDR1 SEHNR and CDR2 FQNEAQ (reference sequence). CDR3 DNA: TGTGCCAGCAGCTTATCTAGGGACAGGGGGCGCCGCGACTATGGCTACACCTTC. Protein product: CASSLSRDRGRRDYGYTF. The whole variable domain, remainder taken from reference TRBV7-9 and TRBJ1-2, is DTGVSQNPRHKITKRGQNVTFRCDPISEHNRLYWYRQTLGQGPEFLTYFQNEAQLEKSRLLSDRFSAERPKGSFSTLEIQRTEQGDSAMYLCASSLSRDRGRRDYGYTFGSGTRLTVV.

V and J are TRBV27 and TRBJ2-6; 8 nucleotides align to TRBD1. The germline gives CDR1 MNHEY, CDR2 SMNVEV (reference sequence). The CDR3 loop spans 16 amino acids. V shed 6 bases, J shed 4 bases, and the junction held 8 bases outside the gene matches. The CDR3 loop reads CASRKNRGDGANVLTF. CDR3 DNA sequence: TGTGCCAGCAGGAAGAACAGGGGGGACGGGGCCAACGTCCTGACTTTC.

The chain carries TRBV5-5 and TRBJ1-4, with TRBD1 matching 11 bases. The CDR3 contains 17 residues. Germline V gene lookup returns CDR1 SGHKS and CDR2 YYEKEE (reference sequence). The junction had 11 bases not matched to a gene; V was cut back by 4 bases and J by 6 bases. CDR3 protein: CASSIQGQGASDEKLFF. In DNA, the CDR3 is TGTGCCAGCAGCATCCAAGGACAGGGGGCCTCAGATGAAAAACTGTTTTTT.

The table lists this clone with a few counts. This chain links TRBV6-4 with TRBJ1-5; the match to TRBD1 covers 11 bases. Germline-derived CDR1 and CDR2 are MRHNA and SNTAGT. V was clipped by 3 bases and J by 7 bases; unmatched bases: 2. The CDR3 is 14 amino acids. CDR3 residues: CASSEGQGGQPQHF. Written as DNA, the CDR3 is TGTGCCAGCAGTGAGGGACAGGGGGGACAGCCCCAGCATTTT.

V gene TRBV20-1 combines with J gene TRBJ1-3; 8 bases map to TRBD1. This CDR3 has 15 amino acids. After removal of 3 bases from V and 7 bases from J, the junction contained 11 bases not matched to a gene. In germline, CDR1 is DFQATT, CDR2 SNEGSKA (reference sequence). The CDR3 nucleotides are TGCAGTGCTAGTCCCCTGGACAGGGATAGTAACACCATATATTTT. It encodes CSASPLDRDSNTIYF.

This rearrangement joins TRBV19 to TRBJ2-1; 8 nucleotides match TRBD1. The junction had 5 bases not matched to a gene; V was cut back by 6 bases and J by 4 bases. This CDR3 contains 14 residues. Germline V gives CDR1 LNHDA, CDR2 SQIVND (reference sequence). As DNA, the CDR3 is TGTGCCAGTAGCGGACAGGGTTTATACAATGAGCAGTTCTTC. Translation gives CASSGQGLYNEQFF.

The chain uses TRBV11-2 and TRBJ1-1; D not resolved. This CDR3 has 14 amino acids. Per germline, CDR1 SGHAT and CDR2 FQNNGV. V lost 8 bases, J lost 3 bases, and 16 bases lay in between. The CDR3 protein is CASHKGRGDTEAFF. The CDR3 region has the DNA TGTGCCAGCCATAAAGGGCGGGGAGACACTGAAGCTTTCTTT.

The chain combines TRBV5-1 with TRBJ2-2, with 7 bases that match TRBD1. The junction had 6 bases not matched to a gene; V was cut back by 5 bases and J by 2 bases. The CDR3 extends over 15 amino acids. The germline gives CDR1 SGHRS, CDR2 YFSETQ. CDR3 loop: CASRELGGNTGELFF. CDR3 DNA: TGCGCCAGCAGGGAGTTAGGGGGCAACACCGGGGAGCTGTTTTTT.

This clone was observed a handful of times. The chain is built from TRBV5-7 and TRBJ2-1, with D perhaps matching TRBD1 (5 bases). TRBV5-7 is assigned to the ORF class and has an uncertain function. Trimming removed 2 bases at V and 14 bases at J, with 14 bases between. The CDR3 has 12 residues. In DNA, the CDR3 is TGTGCCAGCAGCTTTAAGGTCAGCAGGGAGTTCTTC. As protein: CASSFKVSREFF.

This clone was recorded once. The CDR3 loop reads CASSPQRGGGSTDTQYF. CDR3 DNA: TGTGCCAGCTCACCTCAACGAGGGGGCGGGAGCACAGATACGCAGTATTTT. This rearrangement joins TRBV18 to TRBJ2-3, with 7 bases matching TRBD1. This CDR3 is 17 amino acids long. J gave up 0 bases and V 3 bases, and 9 bases lay outside the gene matches. In germline, CDR1 is KGHSH, CDR2 LQKENI.

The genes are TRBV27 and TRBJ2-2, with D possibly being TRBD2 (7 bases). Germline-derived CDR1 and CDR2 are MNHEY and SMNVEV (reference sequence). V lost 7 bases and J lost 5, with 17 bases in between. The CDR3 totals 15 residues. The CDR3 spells CASKPPGGRTGELFF. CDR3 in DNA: TGTGCCAGCAAACCCCCGGGGGGCAGGACCGGGGAGCTGTTTTTT.

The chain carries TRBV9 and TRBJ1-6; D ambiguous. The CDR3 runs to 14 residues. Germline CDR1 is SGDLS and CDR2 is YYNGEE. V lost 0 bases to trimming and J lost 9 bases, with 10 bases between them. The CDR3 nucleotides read TGTGCCAGCAGCGTAGGCCCCGAGCGTTCACCCCTCCACTTT. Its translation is CASSVGPERSPLHF.

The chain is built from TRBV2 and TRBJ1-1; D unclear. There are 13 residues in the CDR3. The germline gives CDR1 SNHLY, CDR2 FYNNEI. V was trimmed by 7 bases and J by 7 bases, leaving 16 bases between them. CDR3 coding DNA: TGTGCCAGCACCCCAGTGAGGGCGGGTGAAGCTTTCTTT. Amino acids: CASTPVRAGEAFF.

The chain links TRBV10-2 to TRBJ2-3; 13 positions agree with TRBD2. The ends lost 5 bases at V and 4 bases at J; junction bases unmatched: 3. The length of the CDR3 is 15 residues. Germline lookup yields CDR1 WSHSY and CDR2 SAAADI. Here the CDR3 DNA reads TGCGCCAGCAGTAGGACTAGCGGGAGAGCAGATACGCAGTATTTT. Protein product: CASSRTSGRADTQYF.

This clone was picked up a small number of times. The CDR3 loop is CASSLLVRRQFTYNEQFF. DNA for the CDR3: TGTGCCAGCAGCTTATTGGTTAGGCGGCAGTTTACCTACAATGAGCAGTTCTTC. This chain links TRBV7-9 with TRBJ2-1, with no clear D. CDR3 length equals 18 residues. With 2 bases removed from V and 2 bases from J, the gap between germline ends came to 19 bases. The V gene's germline CDR1 is SEHNR and CDR2 FQNEAQ (reference sequence).